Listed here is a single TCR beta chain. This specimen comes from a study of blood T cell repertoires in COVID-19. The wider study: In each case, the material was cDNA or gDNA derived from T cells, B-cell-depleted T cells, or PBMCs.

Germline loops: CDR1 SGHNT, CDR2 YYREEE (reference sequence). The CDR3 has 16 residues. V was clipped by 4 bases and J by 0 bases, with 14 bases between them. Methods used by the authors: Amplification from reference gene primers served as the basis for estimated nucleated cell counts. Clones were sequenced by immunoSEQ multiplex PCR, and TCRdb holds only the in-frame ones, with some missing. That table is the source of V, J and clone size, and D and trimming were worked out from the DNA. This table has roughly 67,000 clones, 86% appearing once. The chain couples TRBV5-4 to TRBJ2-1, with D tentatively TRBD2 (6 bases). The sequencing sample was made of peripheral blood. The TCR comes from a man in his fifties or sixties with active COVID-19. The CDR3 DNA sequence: TGTGCCAGCAGCCCCAGTTCCGGGAGCTCCTACAATGAGCAGTTCTTC. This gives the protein CASSPSSGSSYNEQFF.